The present T cell receptor (beta chain) was sequenced within a study of post-analysis software for immune sequencing data. Study observations and caveats: In patients, TRBV5-6, TRBV5-1 and TRBV20-1 belonged to five TRBV segments found more frequently than in controls.

CDR1 and CDR2 (germline): MGHRA, YSYEKL. After removal of 0 bases from V and 1 base from J, the junction contained 6 bases not matched to a gene. This CDR3 has 17 amino acids. Unique molecular identifiers were present in the TCR beta cDNA libraries. TCRdb ran MiXCR on the PCR reads and lists one entry per CDR3 protein. The sample has approximately 360,000 distinct CDR3 sequences; roughly 35% are singletons. A few counts support this clonotype. What it binds is not known. The sample taken for sequencing was blood. The TCR originated in a girl aged 5-17 years with multiple sclerosis. This chain links TRBV4-1 with TRBJ2-3; 8 nucleotides line up with TRBD2. CDR3 DNA sequence: TGCGCCAGCAGCCAAGATTCGGGGGGGGTGGGCACAGATACGCAGTATTTT. Amino acid sequence: CASSQDSGGVGTDTQYF.